This entry features one T cell receptor (beta chain) sequence. The antigen remains undetermined. The V and J ends lost 4 bases and 5 bases respectively, with 15 bases between them. The CDR3 is 14 amino acids. Germline loops: CDR1 SEHNR, CDR2 FQNEAQ (reference sequence). PCR involved 60 Vbeta and 13 Jbeta primers. TCRdb keeps only in-frame clones here, not all; method: immunoSEQ multiplex PCR. The data hold some 190,000 clones, with about 80% observed a single time. This record belongs to a study of cytomegalovirus exposure and HLA in healthy donors. Study-level findings and limits: When a later analysis was performed, an Asian-associated ancestry cluster reportedly had fewer N-insertions than the roughly 670-donor mean.

This chain connects TRBV7-9 to TRBJ2-7; TRBD1 might be the D (6 bases). Sequences were obtained from PBMCs. The sequence was obtained from a young woman in good health and CMV-seronegative. The CDR3 nucleotides read TGTGCCAGCAGCTCCGCAGGGGCGTTCAACGAGCAGTACTTC. Residues: CASSSAGAFNEQYF.